This is a list of T cell receptor beta chains from one sample in a study of OX40 agonist ivuxolimab in advanced cancers. Libraries were prepared by immunoSEQ multiplex PCR; TCRdb keeps only in-frame clonotypes and omits some of them. The sample carries 70,000 or so clones, 85% to 90% recorded once. The source was CD4+ or CD8+ T cells sorted from blood, collected in a trial of the OX40 agonist ivuxolimab. These receptors were collected from an adult with an advanced solid tumor such as melanoma, head and neck, liver or kidney cancer. Each CDR3 is given with its conserved first and last residue. The D gene is left open where the match is weak. Clone size is shown for a subset of rows, as once, few, many or a class of expanded clone.

>TRBJ2-7|NA|TRBV18|NA
CASSALGEQYF
TGTGCCAGCTCAGCGCTGGGCGAGCAGTACTTC
>TRBJ2-2|NA|TRBV19|TRBD2
CASSPYGTSGGANTGELFF
TGTGCCAGTAGTCCCTATGGGACTAGCGGGGGGGCTAACACCGGGGAGCTGTTTTTT
>TRBJ2-6|NA|TRBV6-1|NA
CASSEFNSGANVLTF
TGTGCCAGCAGTGAATTTAACTCTGGGGCCAACGTCCTGACTTTC
>TRBJ2-5|NA|TRBV5-6|NA
CASSLALIGFAPPKETQYF
TGTGCCAGCAGCTTGGCCCTTATAGGATTTGCCCCCCCAAAAGAGACCCAGTACTTC
>TRBJ2-1|NA|TRBV7-9|NA
CASSLGGLDEQFF
TGTGCCAGCAGCTTAGGCGGGTTGGATGAGCAGTTCTTC
>TRBJ2-3|NA|TRBV5-1|NA
CASSLGTTYTQYF
TGCGCCAGCAGCTTGGGGACCACCTATACGCAGTATTTT
>TRBJ1-1|NA|TRBV6-1|NA
CASRFGGLTEAFF
TGTGCCAGCAGGTTCGGGGGGCTCACTGAAGCTTTCTTT
>TRBJ1-4|NA|TRBV5-1|NA
CASSAGAGFNEKLFF
TGCGCCAGCAGCGCCGGTGCGGGATTTAATGAAAAACTGTTTTTT
>TRBJ1-6|few|TRBV2|NA
CASSERHYNSPLHF
TGTGCCAGCAGTGAAAGACATTATAATTCACCCCTCCACTTT
>TRBJ1-4|NA|TRBV11-2|NA
CASSSRRQSNEKLFF
TGTGCCAGCAGCTCCCGGAGACAGTCTAATGAAAAACTGTTTTTT
>TRBJ2-1|NA|TRBV10-2|NA
CASNPSFYNEQFF
TGCGCCAGCAACCCTAGCTTCTACAATGAGCAGTTCTTC
>TRBJ1-4|NA|TRBV5-4|NA
CASSLGGLNEKLFF
TGTGCCAGCAGCTTGGGAGGGCTTAATGAAAAACTGTTTTTT
>TRBJ2-3|NA|TRBV18|NA
CASSPGTTDTQYF
TGTGCCAGCTCTCCTGGCACCACAGATACGCAGTATTTT
>TRBJ2-5|NA|TRBV7-9|NA
CASSFRGLQETQYF
TGTGCCAGCAGCTTCAGGGGTCTCCAAGAGACCCAGTACTTC
>TRBJ2-7|NA|TRBV5-5|NA
CASSLSTVALDEQYF
TGTGCCAGCAGCTTGTCCACAGTGGCCCTGGACGAGCAGTACTTC
>TRBJ1-2|NA|TRBV20-1|NA
CSAEGGHGYTF
TGCAGTGCTGAGGGGGGTCATGGCTACACCTTC
>TRBJ2-7|once|TRBV7-6|TRBD2
CASSSPSGDRIEQYF
TGTGCCAGCAGCAGCCCTAGCGGGGATAGGATCGAGCAGTACTTC
>TRBJ2-3|NA|TRBV19|NA
CASSSRTDTQYF
TGTGCCAGTAGTTCCCGCACAGATACGCAGTATTTT
>TRBJ2-5|NA|TRBV11-2|TRBD2
CASSFRLANKETQYF
TGTGCCAGCAGCTTCCGACTAGCGAATAAAGAGACCCAGTACTTC
>TRBJ2-4|NA|TRBV28|TRBD2
CASSGGGSLAKNIQYF
TGTGCCAGCAGTGGGGGGGGGTCCTTAGCCAAAAACATTCAGTACTTC
>TRBJ2-7|NA|TRBV11-3|NA
CASRGGRRFEQYF
TGTGCCAGCAGAGGAGGGAGGAGGTTCGAGCAGTACTTC
>TRBJ2-5|NA|TRBV7-9|TRBD1
CASSLARTGEETQYF
TGTGCCAGCAGCTTAGCGAGGACAGGGGAAGAGACCCAGTACTTC
>TRBJ1-2|few|TRBV2|NA
CASSEAENYGYTF
TGTGCCAGCAGTGAAGCCGAGAACTATGGCTACACCTTC
>TRBJ1-1|NA|TRBV4-2|NA
CASSQEPGARNTEAFF
TGTGCCAGCAGCCAAGAGCCGGGGGCGAGGAACACTGAAGCTTTCTTT
>TRBJ2-7|NA|TRBV7-8|NA
CASSFQQGSYEQYF
TGTGCCAGCAGCTTTCAACAGGGCTCCTACGAGCAGTACTTC
>TRBJ1-4|NA|TRBV4-3|TRBD1
CASVAQGEEKLFF
TGCGCCAGCGTGGCACAGGGGGAAGAAAAACTGTTTTTT
>TRBJ2-2|NA|TRBV20-1|NA
CSAEEPGELFF
TGCAGTGCCGAGGAACCCGGGGAGCTGTTTTTT
>TRBJ2-2|NA|TRBV6-5|NA
CASSYSSPGELFF
TGTGCCAGCAGTTACTCGTCGCCCGGGGAGCTGTTTTTT
>TRBJ1-1|NA|TRBV2|NA
CASSEASYDMNTEAFF
TGTGCCAGCAGTGAAGCCAGTTATGACATGAACACTGAAGCTTTCTTT
>TRBJ2-1|NA|TRBV2|TRBD2
CASSGLSGRGNEQFF
TGTGCCAGCAGTGGTCTTAGCGGGAGAGGCAATGAGCAGTTCTTC
>TRBJ2-3|NA|TRBV7-3|NA
CASSLAPKDTQYF
TGTGCCAGCAGCTTAGCGCCGAAGGATACGCAGTATTTT
>TRBJ1-1|NA|TRBV10-3|NA
CAISQGMAEAFF
TGTGCCATCAGCCAGGGGATGGCTGAAGCTTTCTTT
>TRBJ1-5|once|TRBV19|NA
CASSLQRPNNQPQHF
TGTGCCAGTAGTCTCCAGCGCCCAAACAATCAGCCCCAGCATTTT
>TRBJ2-7|NA|TRBV5-1|TRBD1
CASSLTQGIYEQYF
TGCGCCAGCAGCCTTACACAGGGGATTTACGAGCAGTACTTC
>TRBJ2-5|NA|TRBV14|NA
CASSQIAQTQYF
TGTGCCAGCAGCCAGATCGCCCAGACCCAGTACTTC
>TRBJ2-2|NA|TRBV19|TRBD2
CASTSRDRLAGNTGELFF
TGTGCCAGTACCTCTAGAGATCGACTAGCGGGTAACACCGGGGAGCTGTTTTTT
>TRBJ2-7|NA|TRBV6-1|NA
CASSHIRWQYF
TGTGCCAGCAGCCACATACGATGGCAGTACTTC